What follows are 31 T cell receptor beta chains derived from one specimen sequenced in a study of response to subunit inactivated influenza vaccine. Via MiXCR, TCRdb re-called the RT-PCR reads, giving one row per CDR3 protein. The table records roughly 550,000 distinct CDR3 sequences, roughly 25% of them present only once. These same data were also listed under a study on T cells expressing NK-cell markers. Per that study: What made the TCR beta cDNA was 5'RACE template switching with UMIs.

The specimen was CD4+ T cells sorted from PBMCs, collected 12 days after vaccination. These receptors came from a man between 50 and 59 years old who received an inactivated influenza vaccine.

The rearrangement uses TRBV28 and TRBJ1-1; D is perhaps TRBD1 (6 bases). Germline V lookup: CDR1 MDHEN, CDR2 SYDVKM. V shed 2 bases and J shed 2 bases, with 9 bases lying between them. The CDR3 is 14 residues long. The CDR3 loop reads CASSLHRANTEAFF. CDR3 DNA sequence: TGTGCCAGCAGTTTACACAGGGCCAACACTGAAGCTTTCTTT.

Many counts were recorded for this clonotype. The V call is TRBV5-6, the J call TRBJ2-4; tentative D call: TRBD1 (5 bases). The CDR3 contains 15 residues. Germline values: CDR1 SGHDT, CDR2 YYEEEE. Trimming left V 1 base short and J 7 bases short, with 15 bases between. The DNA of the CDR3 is TGTGCCAGCAGCTTGTCTGGGGCAGGGATGAACATTCAGTACTTC. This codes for CASSLSGAGMNIQYF.

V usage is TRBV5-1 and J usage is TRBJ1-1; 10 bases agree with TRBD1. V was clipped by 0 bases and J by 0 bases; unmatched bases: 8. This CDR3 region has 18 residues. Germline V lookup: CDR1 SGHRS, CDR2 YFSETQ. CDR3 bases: TGCGCCAGCAGCTTGGCCCCCGGGACAGGGGCGGTGAACACTGAAGCTTTCTTT. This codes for CASSLAPGTGAVNTEAFF.

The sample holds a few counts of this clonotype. The CDR3 here is CASSAFRGYTDTQYF. In DNA form, the CDR3 reads TGTGCCAGCAGTGCTTTTAGGGGGTACACAGATACGCAGTATTTT. This chain uses TRBV2 with TRBJ2-3, with D maybe TRBD1 (6 bases). V lost 4 bases, J lost 2 bases, and 13 bases lay in between. Germline V gene sequence: CDR1 SNHLY, CDR2 FYNNEI. The CDR3 covers 15 residues.

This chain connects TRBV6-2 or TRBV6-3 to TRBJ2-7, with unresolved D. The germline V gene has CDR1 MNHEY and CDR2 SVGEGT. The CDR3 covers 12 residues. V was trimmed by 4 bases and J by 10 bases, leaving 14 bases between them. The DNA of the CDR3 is TGTGCCAGCAGTTTATTGAAGGGCAGCCAGTACTTC. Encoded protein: CASSLLKGSQYF.

CDR3 bases: TGTGCCACCAGTGATTTGCAGGCCGGCGGGGAGTTCTTC. Translated: CATSDLQAGGEFF. V is TRBV24-1 and J is TRBJ2-1; maybe TRBD2 (6 bases). The CDR3 runs to 13 residues. Germline loops: CDR1 KGHDR, CDR2 SFDVKD. Trimming removed 0 bases from V and 14 bases from J, with 13 bases in between.

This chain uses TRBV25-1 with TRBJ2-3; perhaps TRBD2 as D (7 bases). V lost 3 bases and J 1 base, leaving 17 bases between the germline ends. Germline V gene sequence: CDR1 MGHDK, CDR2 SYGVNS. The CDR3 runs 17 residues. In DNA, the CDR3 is TGTGCCAGCAGTGAGCTACCGGGGAGGGGGGGCACAGATACGCAGTATTTT. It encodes CASSELPGRGGTDTQYF.

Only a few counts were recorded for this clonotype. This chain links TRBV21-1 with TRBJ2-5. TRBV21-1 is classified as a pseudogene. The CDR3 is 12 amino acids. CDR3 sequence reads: CASSKATKTQYF. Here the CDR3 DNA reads TGTGCCAGCAGCAAAGCGACGAAGACCCAGTACTTC.

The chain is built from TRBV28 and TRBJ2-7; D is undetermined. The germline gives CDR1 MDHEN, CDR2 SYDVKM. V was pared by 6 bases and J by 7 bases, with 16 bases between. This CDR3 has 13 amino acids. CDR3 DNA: TGTGCCAGCAGCATCCTACTTGTTGGTGAGCAGTACTTC. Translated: CASSILLVGEQYF.

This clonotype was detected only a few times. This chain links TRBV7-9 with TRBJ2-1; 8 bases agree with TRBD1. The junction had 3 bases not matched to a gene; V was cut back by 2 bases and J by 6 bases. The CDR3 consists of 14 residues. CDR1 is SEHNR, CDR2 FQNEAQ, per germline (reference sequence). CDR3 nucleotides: TGTGCCAGCAGCTTACGGGACAGGTTCAATGAGCAGTTCTTC. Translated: CASSLRDRFNEQFF.

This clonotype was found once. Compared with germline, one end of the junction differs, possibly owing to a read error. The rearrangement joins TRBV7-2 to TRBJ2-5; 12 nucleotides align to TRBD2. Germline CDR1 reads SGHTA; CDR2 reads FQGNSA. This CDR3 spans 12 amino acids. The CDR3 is CASSPMGLAGHF. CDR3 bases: TGTGCCAGCAGCCCTATGGGACTAGCGGGCCACTTC.

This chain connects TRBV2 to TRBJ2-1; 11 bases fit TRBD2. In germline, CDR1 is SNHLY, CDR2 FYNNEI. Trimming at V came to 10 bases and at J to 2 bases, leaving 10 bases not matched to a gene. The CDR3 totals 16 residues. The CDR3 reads CATPGKLAGAYNEQFF. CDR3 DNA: TGTGCCACCCCGGGGAAACTAGCGGGAGCCTACAATGAGCAGTTCTTC.

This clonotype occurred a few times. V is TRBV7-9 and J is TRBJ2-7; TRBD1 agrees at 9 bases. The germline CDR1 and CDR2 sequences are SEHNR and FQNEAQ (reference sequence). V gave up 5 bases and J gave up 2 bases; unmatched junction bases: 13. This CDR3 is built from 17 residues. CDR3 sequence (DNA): TGTGCCAGCAGCAAAAGGGCTGGGACAGGGCCCACCTACGAGCAGTACTTC. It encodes CASSKRAGTGPTYEQYF.

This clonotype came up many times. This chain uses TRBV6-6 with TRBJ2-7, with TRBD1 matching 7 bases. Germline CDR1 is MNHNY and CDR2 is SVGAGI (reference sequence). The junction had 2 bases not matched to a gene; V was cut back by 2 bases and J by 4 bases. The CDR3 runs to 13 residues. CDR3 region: CASSYRDRYEQYF. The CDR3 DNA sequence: TGTGCCAGCAGTTACCGGGACAGATACGAGCAGTACTTC.

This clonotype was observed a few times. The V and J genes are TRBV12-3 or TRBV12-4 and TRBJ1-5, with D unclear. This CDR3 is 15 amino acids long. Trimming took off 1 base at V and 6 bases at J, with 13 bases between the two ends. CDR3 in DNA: TGTGCCAGCAGTTTAGGGTCGGTAGATATTCAGCCCCAGCATTTT. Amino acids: CASSLGSVDIQPQHF.

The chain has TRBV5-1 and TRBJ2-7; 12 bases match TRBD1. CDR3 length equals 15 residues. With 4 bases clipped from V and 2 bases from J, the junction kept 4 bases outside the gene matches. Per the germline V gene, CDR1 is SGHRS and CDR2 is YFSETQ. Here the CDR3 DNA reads TGCGCCAGCAGCGCGGGACAGGGGGCCCCCTACGAGCAGTACTTC. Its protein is CASSAGQGAPYEQYF.

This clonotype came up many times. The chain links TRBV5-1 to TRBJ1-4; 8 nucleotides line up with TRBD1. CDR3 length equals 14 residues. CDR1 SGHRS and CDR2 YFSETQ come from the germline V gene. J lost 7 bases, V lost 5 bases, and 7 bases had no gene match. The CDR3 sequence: CASRPGQGTEKLFF. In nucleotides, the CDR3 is TGCGCCAGCAGACCAGGACAGGGTACTGAAAAACTGTTTTTT.

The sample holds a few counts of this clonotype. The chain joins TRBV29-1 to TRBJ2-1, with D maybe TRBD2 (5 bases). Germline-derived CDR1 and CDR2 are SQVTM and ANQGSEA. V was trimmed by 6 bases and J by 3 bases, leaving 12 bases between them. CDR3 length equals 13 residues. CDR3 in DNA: TGCAGCGTGGGCCCCCGGGGCTACAATGAGCAGTTCTTC. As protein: CSVGPRGYNEQFF.

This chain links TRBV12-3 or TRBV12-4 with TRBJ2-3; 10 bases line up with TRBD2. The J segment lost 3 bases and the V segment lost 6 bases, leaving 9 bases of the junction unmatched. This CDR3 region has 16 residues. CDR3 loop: CASSLFSGGLTDTQYF. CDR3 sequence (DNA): TGTGCCAGCAGCTTATTTAGCGGGGGGCTTACAGATACGCAGTATTTT.

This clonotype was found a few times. CDR3 coding DNA: TGTGCCATCAGTGGGACGGGGGGGCCCCGGGGCACAGATACGCAGTATTTT. Its translation: CAISGTGGPRGTDTQYF. The chain is built from TRBV10-3 and TRBJ2-3; 8 bases match TRBD2. V gave up 4 bases and J gave up 1 base; unmatched junction bases: 10. This CDR3 has 17 residues. Germline V gives CDR1 ENHRY, CDR2 SYGVKD.

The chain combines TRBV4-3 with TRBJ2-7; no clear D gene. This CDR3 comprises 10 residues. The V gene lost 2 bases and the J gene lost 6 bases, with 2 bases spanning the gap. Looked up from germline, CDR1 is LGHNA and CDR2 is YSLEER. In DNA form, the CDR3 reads TGCGCCAGCAGCCAATTCGAGCAGTACTTC. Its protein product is CASSQFEQYF.

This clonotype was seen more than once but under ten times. The CDR3 nucleotides are TGTGCCAGCAGCGCCCTTGGGGCGAGGGACGAGCAGTACTTC. Residues: CASSALGARDEQYF. The V call is TRBV9, the J call TRBJ2-7; perhaps D is TRBD1 or TRBD2 (5 bases each). Germline V gives CDR1 SGDLS, CDR2 YYNGEE. There are 14 residues in the CDR3. V shed 3 bases and J shed 5 bases, with 15 bases lying between them.

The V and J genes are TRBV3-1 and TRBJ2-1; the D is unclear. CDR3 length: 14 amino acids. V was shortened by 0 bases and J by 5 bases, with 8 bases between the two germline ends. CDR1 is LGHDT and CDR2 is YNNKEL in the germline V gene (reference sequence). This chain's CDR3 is CASSQDARNNEQFF. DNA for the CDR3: TGTGCCAGCAGCCAAGATGCGCGTAACAATGAGCAGTTCTTC.

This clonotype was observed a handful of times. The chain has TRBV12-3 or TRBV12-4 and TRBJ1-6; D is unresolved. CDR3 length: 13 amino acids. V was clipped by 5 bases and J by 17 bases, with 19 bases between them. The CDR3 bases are TGTGCCAGCAGTCGGGCGGCGGGGTTAACCGTCCACTTT. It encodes CASSRAAGLTVHF.

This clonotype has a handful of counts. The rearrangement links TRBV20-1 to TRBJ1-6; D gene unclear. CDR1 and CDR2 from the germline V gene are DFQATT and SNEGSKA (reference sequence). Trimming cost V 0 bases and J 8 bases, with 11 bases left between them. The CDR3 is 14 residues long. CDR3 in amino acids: CSAREGRWDSPLHF. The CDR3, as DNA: TGCAGTGCTAGAGAAGGCCGCTGGGATTCACCCCTCCACTTT.

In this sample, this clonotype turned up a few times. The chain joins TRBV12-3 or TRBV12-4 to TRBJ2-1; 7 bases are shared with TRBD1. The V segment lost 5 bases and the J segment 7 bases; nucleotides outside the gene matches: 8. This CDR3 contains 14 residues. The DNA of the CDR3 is TGTGCCAGCAGTACCGGGACAGCCATAAATGAGCAGTTCTTC. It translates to CASSTGTAINEQFF.

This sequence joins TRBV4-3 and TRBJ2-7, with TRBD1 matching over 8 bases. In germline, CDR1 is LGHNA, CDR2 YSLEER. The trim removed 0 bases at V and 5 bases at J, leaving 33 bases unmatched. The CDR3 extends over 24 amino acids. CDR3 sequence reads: CASSQEVNRRAVTLWGQAEHEQYF. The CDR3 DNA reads TGCGCCAGCAGCCAAGAGGTCAACAGACGGGCTGTAACATTGTGGGGACAGGCGGAGCACGAGCAGTACTTC.

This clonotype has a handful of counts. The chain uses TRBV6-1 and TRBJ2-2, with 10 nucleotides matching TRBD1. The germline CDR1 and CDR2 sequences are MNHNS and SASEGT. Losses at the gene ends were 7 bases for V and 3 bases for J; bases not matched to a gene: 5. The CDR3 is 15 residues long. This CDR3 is CASKGQGSYTGELFF. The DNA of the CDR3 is TGTGCCAGCAAGGGACAGGGGTCCTACACCGGGGAGCTGTTTTTT.

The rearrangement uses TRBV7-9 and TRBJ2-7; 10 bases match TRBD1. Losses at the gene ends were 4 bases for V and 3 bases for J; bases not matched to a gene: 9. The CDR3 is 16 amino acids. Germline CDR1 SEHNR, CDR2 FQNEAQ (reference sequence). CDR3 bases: TGTGCCAGCAGCTCCCGGGGGAGGACAGGGGGCTACGAGCAGTACTTC. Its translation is CASSSRGRTGGYEQYF.

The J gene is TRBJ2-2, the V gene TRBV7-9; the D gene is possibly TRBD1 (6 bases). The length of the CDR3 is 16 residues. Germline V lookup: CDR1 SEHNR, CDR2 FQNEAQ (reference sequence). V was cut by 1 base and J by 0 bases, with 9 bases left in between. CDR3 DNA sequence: TGTGCCAGCAGCTTAGTCAGGGGAACGAACACCGGGGAGCTGTTTTTT. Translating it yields CASSLVRGTNTGELFF.

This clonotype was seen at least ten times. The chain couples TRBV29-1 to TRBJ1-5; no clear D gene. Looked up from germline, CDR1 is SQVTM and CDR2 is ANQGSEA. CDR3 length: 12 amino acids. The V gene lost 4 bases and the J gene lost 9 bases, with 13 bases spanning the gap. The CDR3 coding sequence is TGCAGCGTTGTCGTGGGAACGGGGCCCCAGCATTTT. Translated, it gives CSVVVGTGPQHF.